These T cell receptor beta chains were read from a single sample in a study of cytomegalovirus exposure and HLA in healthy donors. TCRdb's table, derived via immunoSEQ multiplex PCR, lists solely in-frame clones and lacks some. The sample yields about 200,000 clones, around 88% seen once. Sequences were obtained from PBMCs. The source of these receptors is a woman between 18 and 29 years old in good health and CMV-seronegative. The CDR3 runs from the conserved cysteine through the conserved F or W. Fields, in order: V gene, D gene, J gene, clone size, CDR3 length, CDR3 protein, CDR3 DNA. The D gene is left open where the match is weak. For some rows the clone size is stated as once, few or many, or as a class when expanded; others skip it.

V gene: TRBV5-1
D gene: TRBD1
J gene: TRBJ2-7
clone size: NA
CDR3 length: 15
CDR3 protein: CASSPRQGAAAEQYF
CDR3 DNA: TGCGCCAGCAGTCCTCGACAGGGGGCCGCCGCCGAGCAGTACTTC

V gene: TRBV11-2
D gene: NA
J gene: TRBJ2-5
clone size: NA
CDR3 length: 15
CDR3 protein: CASSLGGTVRRTQYF
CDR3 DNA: TGTGCCAGCAGCTTAGGGGGGACTGTCCGTCGGACCCAGTACTTC

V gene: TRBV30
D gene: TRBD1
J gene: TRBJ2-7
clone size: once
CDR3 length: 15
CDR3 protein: CAWTNPGQGSYEQYF
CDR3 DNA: TGTGCCTGGACGAACCCGGGACAGGGTTCCTACGAGCAGTACTTC

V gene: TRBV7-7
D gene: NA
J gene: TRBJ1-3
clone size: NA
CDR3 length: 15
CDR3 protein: CASSPGTNSGNTIYF
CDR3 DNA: TGTGCTAGCAGCCCTGGTACTAACTCCGGAAACACCATATATTTT

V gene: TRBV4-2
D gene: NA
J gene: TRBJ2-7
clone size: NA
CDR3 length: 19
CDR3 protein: CASSQDGRGGVYPGGEQYF
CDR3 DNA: TGTGCCAGCAGCCAAGATGGAAGGGGGGGCGTTTACCCGGGCGGCGAGCAGTACTTC

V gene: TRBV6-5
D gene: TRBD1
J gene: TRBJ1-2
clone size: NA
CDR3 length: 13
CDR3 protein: CASSYSTGVGYTF
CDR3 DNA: TGTGCCAGCAGTTACTCGACAGGGGTAGGCTACACCTTC

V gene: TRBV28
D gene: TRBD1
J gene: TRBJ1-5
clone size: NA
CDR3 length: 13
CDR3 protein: CASSRQGMQPQHF
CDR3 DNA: TGTGCCAGCAGCCGACAGGGCATGCAGCCCCAGCATTTT

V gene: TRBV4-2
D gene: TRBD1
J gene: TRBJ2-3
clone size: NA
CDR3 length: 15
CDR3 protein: CASSHGQGETDTQYF
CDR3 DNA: TGTGCCAGCAGCCACGGACAGGGGGAAACAGATACGCAGTATTTT

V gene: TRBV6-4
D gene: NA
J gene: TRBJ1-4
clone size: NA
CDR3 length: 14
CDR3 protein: CASSEPGSGEKLFF
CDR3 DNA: TGTGCCAGCAGTGAGCCAGGGTCTGGTGAAAAACTGTTTTTT

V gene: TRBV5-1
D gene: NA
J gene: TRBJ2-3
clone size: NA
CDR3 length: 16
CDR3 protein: CASSLILAQPKDTQYF
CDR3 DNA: TGCGCCAGCAGCTTGATTCTAGCGCAACCGAAGGATACGCAGTATTTT

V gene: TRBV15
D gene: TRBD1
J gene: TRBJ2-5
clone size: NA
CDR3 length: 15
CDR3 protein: CATSGQTGGRETQYF
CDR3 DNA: TGTGCCACCAGCGGCCAGACAGGGGGCAGGGAGACCCAGTACTTC

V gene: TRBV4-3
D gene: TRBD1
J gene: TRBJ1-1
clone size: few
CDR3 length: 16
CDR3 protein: CASSQESGTVDTEAFF
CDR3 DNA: TGCGCCAGCAGCCAAGAGTCCGGGACAGTGGACACTGAAGCTTTCTTT

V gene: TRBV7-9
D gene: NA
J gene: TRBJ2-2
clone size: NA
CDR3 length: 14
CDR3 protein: CASEGMEVGGELFF
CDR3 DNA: TGTGCCAGCGAGGGAATGGAGGTCGGCGGGGAGCTGTTTTTT

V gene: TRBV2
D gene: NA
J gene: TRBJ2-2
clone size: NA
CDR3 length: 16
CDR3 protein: CASRARVSANTGELFF
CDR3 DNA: TGTGCCAGCAGGGCCCGGGTGAGCGCGAACACCGGGGAGCTGTTTTTT

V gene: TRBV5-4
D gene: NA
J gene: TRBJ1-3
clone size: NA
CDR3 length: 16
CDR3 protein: CASHEPGTPSGNTIYF
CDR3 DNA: TGTGCCAGTCACGAACCCGGGACACCTTCTGGAAACACCATATATTTT

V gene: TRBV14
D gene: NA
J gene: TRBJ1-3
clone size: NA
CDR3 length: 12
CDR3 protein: CATGTTGNTIYF
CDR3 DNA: TGTGCCACCGGGACTACTGGAAACACCATATATTTT

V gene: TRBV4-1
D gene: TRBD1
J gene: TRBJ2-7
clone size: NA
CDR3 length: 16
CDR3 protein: CASSQGGQGRAYEQYF
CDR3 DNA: TGCGCCAGCAGCCAAGGAGGACAGGGGCGAGCCTACGAGCAGTACTTC

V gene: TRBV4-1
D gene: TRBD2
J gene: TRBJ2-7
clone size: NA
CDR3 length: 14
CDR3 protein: CASSQTSGRDEQYF
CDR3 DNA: TGCGCCAGCAGCCAAACTAGCGGGAGAGACGAGCAGTACTTC

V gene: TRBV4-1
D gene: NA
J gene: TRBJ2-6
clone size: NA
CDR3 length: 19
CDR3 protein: CASSSVAGAPGSGANVLTF
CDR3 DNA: TGCGCCAGCAGCTCTGTCGCAGGGGCCCCCGGCTCTGGGGCCAACGTCCTGACTTTC

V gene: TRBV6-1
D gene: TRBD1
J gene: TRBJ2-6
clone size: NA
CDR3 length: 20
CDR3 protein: CASSEATGGLSSSGANVLTF
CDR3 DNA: TGTGCCAGCAGTGAAGCAACAGGGGGCCTTTCGAGCTCTGGGGCCAACGTCCTGACTTTC

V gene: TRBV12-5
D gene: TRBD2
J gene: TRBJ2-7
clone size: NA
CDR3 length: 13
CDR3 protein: CASGLSTSGRATF
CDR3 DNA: TGTGCTAGTGGTTTGTCGACTAGCGGGAGGGCCACCTTC

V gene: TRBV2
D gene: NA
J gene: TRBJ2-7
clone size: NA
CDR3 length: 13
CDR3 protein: CASSGGLTYEQYF
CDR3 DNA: TGTGCCAGCAGTGGAGGACTTACCTACGAGCAGTACTTC

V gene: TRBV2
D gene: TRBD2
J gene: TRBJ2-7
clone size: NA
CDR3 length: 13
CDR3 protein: CASSSGSFYEQYF
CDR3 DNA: TGTGCCAGCAGTAGCGGGAGCTTCTACGAGCAGTACTTC

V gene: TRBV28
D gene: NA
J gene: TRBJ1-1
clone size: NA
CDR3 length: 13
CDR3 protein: CASSLDRTTEAFF
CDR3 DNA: TGTGCCAGCAGTCTCGACAGGACCACTGAAGCTTTCTTT

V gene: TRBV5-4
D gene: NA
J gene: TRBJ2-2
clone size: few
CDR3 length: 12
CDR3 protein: CASSRDTGELFF
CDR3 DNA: TGTGCCAGCAGCCGAGACACCGGGGAGCTGTTTTTT

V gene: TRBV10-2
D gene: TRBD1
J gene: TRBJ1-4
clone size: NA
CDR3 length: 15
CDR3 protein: CASKNRDRAKEKLFF
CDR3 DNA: TGCGCCAGCAAAAATCGGGACAGGGCTAAAGAAAAACTGTTTTTT

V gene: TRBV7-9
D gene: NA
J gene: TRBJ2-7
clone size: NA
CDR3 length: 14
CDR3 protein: CASSFSGELGEQYF
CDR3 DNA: TGTGCCAGCAGCTTTTCAGGGGAGCTCGGCGAGCAGTACTTC

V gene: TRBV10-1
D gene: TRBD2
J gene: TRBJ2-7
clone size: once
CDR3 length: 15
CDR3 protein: CASSAGGPGPYEQYF
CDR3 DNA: TGCGCCAGCAGTGCGGGGGGACCCGGCCCCTACGAGCAGTACTTC

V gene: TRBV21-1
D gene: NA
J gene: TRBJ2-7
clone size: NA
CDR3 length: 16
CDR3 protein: CASSKTQKLDSYEQYF
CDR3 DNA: TGTGCCAGCAGCAAGACTCAAAAACTAGATTCCTACGAGCAGTACTTC

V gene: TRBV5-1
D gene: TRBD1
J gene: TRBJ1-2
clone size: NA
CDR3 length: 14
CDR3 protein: CASSTGARIYGYTF
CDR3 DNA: TGCGCCAGCAGCACAGGGGCGCGGATCTATGGCTACACCTTC

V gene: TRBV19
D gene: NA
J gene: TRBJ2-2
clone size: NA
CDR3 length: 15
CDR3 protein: CASSIRRQAAGELFF
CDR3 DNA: TGTGCCAGTAGTATAAGACGGCAGGCAGCCGGGGAGCTGTTTTTT

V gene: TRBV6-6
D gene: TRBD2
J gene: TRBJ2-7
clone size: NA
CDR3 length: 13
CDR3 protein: CASRTGTSGSGYF
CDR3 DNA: TGTGCCAGCAGGACCGGGACTAGCGGGAGTGGGTACTTC

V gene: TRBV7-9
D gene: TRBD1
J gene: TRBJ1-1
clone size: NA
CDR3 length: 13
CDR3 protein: CASSFRGRGEAFF
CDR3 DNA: TGTGCCAGCAGCTTTAGGGGGCGAGGTGAAGCTTTCTTT

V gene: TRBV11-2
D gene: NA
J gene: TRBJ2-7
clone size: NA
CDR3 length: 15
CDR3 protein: CASSLYWGVRREQYF
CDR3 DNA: TGTGCCAGCAGCTTATACTGGGGCGTGCGTCGCGAGCAGTACTTC

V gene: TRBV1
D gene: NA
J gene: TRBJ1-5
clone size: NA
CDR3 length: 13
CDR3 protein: CTSSQGGNQPQHF
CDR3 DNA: TGCACCAGCAGCCAAGGAGGGAATCAGCCCCAGCATTTT

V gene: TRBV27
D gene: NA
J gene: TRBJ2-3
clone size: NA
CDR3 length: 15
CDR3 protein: CASSLSQGIADTQYF
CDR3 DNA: TGTGCCAGCAGTTTATCTCAGGGGATCGCAGATACGCAGTATTTT

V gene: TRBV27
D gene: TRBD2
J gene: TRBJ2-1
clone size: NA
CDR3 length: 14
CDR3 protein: CASRSGSVGNEQFF
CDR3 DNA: TGTGCCAGCAGGAGCGGGAGTGTTGGGAATGAGCAGTTCTTC

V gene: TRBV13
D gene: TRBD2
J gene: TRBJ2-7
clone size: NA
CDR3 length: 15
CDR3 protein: CASSPRLAGPYEQYF
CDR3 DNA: TGTGCCAGCAGTCCTAGACTAGCGGGTCCCTACGAGCAGTACTTC

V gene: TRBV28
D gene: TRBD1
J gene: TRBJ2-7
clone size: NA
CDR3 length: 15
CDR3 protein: CASSSGQGYPYEQYF
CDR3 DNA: TGTGCCAGCAGTTCCGGACAGGGGTACCCCTACGAGCAGTACTTC

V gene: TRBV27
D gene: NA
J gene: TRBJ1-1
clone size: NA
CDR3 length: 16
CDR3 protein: CASSFRWTGINTEAFF
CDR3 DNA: TGTGCCAGCAGTTTCCGGTGGACGGGGATTAACACTGAAGCTTTCTTT

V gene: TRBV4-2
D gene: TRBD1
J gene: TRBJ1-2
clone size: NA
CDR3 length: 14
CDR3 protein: CASSQRQGDDGYTF
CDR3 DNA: TGTGCCAGCAGCCAACGACAGGGTGATGACGGCTACACCTTC

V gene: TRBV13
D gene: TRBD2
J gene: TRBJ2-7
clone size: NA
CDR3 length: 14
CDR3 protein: CASSYISGTYEQYF
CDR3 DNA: TGTGCCAGCAGTTACATTAGCGGGACCTACGAGCAGTACTTC

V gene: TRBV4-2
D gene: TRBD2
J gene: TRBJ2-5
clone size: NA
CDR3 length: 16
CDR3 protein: CASSQGTSGMEETQYF
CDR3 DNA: TGTGCCAGCAGCCAAGGGACTAGCGGGATGGAAGAGACCCAGTACTTC

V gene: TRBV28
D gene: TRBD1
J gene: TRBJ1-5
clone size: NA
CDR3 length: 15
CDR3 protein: CASSRTGGSNQPQHF
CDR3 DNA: TGTGCCAGCAGCAGGACAGGGGGGAGCAATCAGCCCCAGCATTTT

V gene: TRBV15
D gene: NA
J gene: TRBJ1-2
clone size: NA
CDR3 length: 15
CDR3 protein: CATSRDQTVNYGYTF
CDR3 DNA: TGTGCCACCAGCAGAGATCAGACAGTTAACTATGGCTACACCTTC

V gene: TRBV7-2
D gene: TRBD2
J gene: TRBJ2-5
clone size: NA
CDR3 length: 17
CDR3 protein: CASSLEGLAGDQETQYF
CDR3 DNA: TGTGCCAGCAGCTTAGAAGGACTAGCGGGAGACCAAGAGACCCAGTACTTC

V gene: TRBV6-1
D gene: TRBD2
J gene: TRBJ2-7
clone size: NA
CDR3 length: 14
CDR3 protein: CASRATSGPYEQYF
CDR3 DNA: TGTGCCAGCAGGGCTACTAGCGGACCCTACGAGCAGTACTTC

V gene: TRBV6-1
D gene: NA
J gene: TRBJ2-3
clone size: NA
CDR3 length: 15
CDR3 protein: CASSGLAGSTDTQYF
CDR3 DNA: TGTGCCAGCAGTGGCTTGGCGGGTAGCACAGATACGCAGTATTTT

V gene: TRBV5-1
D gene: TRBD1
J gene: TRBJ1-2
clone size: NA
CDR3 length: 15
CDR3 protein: CASSRLGQDNYGYTF
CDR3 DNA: TGCGCCAGCAGCCGACTGGGACAGGATAACTATGGCTACACCTTC

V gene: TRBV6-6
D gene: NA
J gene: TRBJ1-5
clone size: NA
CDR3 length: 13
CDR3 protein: CASSDRINQPQHF
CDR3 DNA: TGTGCCAGCAGTGACAGGATTAATCAGCCCCAGCATTTT

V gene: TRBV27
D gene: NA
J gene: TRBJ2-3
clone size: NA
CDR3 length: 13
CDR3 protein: CASSFGVRSLQYF
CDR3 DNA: TGTGCCAGCAGTTTCGGGGTTCGGTCTCTGCAGTATTTT

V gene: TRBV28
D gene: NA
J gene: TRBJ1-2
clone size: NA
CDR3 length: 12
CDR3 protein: CATSVGNYGYTF
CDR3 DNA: TGTGCCACTAGTGTAGGAAACTATGGCTACACCTTC

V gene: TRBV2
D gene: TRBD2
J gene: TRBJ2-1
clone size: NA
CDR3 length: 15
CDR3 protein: CASKSSGVSYNEQFF
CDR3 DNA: TGTGCCAGTAAGTCTAGCGGGGTGTCCTACAATGAGCAGTTCTTC

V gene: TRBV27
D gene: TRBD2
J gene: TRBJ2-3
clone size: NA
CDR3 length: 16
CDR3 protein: CASSLSSSGATDTQYF
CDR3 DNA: TGTGCCAGCAGTTTATCTTCTAGCGGGGCAACAGATACGCAGTATTTT

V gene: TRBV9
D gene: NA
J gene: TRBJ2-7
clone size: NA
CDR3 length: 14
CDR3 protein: CASSVASIPYEQYF
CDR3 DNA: TGTGCCAGCAGCGTAGCTAGCATCCCCTACGAGCAGTACTTC